These T cell receptor beta chains were read from a single sample in a study of blood T cell repertoires in COVID-19. Repertoires were generated with immunoSEQ multiplex PCR, while TCRdb's copy carries only in-frame clones and drops some. Of tens of thousands of clones in the sample, around three quarters were seen once. The specimen was peripheral blood. The receptors originated from a man aged 60-69 years with active or convalescent COVID-19. Each CDR3 is given with its conserved first and last residue. A D gene is named only where the DNA matches it firmly. Clone size is not always given. Where it is, it says once, few, many or a class for expanded clones.

d_gene	j_gene	abundance	v_gene	CDR3aa	CDR3nt
NA	TRBJ2-1	NA	TRBV5-8	CASSLGTSEQFF	TGTGCCAGCAGCTTGGGGACTTCGGAGCAGTTCTTC
TRBD1	TRBJ2-7	NA	TRBV7-9	CASSPGQVSYEQYF	TGTGCCAGCAGCCCTGGACAGGTTTCCTACGAGCAGTACTTC
TRBD2	TRBJ2-1	NA	TRBV30	CAWTRDYVEQFF	TGTGCCTGGACTAGGGACTACGTCGAGCAGTTCTTC
TRBD1	TRBJ2-5	NA	TRBV5-4	CASSLEGNRGQETQYF	TGTGCCAGCAGCTTGGAGGGAAACAGGGGTCAAGAGACCCAGTACTTC
NA	TRBJ2-3	NA	TRBV19	CASSIAGGGGTSDTQYF	TGTGCCAGTAGTATAGCCGGGGGCGGGGGTACGTCCGATACGCAGTATTTT
NA	TRBJ1-5	NA	TRBV11-2	CASSSDNSNQPQHF	TGTGCCAGCAGCTCCGACAATAGCAATCAGCCCCAGCATTTT
NA	TRBJ2-1	NA	TRBV7-9	CASSLKGRENNEQFF	TGTGCCAGCAGCTTAAAGGGCAGGGAAAACAATGAGCAGTTCTTC
NA	TRBJ2-7	NA	TRBV18	CASSQDSVREQYF	TGTGCCAGCTCACAGGATAGCGTGCGCGAGCAGTACTTC
NA	TRBJ1-3	NA	TRBV14	CASSHVGNTIYF	TGTGCCAGCAGCCACGTCGGAAACACCATATATTTT
NA	TRBJ2-5	NA	TRBV29-1	CSVAPYLEGDPGETQYF	TGCAGCGTTGCTCCATATCTCGAGGGCGACCCAGGAGAGACCCAGTACTTC
NA	TRBJ1-4	NA	TRBV11-2	CASSEHGSTNEKLFF	TGTGCCAGCAGCGAACACGGGTCAACTAATGAAAAACTGTTTTTT
NA	TRBJ1-4	once	TRBV4-2	CASSPSAYAGFNEKLFF	TGTGCCAGCAGCCCATCTGCTTACGCGGGCTTTAATGAAAAACTGTTTTTT
TRBD1	TRBJ1-6	NA	TRBV6-5	CASSYPGQGNNSPLHF	TGTGCCAGCAGTTACCCGGGACAGGGCAATAATTCACCCCTCCACTTT
NA	TRBJ1-4	NA	TRBV11-2	CASSSNPTNEKLFF	TGTGCCAGCAGCTCCAATCCAACTAATGAAAAACTGTTTTTT
NA	TRBJ1-5	NA	TRBV6-5	CASSSQGVSNQPQHF	TGTGCCAGCAGTTCTCAGGGTGTTAGCAATCAGCCCCAGCATTTT